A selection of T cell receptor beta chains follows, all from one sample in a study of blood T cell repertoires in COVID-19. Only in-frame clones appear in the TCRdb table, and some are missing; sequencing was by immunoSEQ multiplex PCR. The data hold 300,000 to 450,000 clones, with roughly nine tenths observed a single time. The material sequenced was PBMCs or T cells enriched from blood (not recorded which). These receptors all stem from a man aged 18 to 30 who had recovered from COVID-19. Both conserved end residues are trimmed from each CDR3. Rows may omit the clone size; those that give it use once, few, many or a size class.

cdr3_aa: ASSQETSGPSYEQY; v_call: TRBV4-1; clone_size: .; cdr3_length: 14
cdr3_aa: ASSPGTGGSYNEQF; v_call: TRBV14; clone_size: .; cdr3_length: 14
cdr3_aa: ASTKMFINSPLH; v_call: TRBV6-5; clone_size: .; cdr3_length: 12
cdr3_aa: ASNEGAVYGYT; v_call: TRBV2; clone_size: .; cdr3_length: 11
cdr3_aa: ASSQVRQGSGNTIY; v_call: TRBV4-3; clone_size: .; cdr3_length: 14
cdr3_aa: AWMGQGANSYEQY; v_call: TRBV30; clone_size: .; cdr3_length: 13
cdr3_aa: ASSLGLTGNEQF; v_call: TRBV5-1; clone_size: once; cdr3_length: 12
cdr3_aa: ASSYSRDSTIDNEQF; v_call: TRBV5-1; clone_size: once; cdr3_length: 15
cdr3_aa: ASSSTRTGGRELF; v_call: TRBV28; clone_size: .; cdr3_length: 13
cdr3_aa: ASSELANQETQY; v_call: TRBV2; clone_size: .; cdr3_length: 12
cdr3_aa: ASSYSRLEQY; v_call: TRBV6-2/TRBV6-3; clone_size: once; cdr3_length: 10
cdr3_aa: ASGEGDSGWNEKLF; v_call: TRBV2; clone_size: .; cdr3_length: 14
cdr3_aa: ASSQDRGHEKLF; v_call: TRBV7-9; clone_size: .; cdr3_length: 12
cdr3_aa: ASSPRGDRVEKLF; v_call: TRBV11-2; clone_size: once; cdr3_length: 13
cdr3_aa: ASSLARNTGELF; v_call: TRBV7-2; clone_size: .; cdr3_length: 12
cdr3_aa: ASTGTGGFSTEAF; v_call: TRBV19; clone_size: .; cdr3_length: 13
cdr3_aa: ASSQGTSGRAYEQY; v_call: TRBV4-3; clone_size: .; cdr3_length: 14
cdr3_aa: ASSQSRGDRDNSPLH; v_call: TRBV4-1; clone_size: .; cdr3_length: 15
cdr3_aa: ASRMGTGTGNQPQH; v_call: TRBV7-8; clone_size: .; cdr3_length: 14
cdr3_aa: ASRQMTGGQWELF; v_call: TRBV7-6; clone_size: .; cdr3_length: 13
cdr3_aa: ASSFTSDEQF; v_call: TRBV7-9; clone_size: .; cdr3_length: 10
cdr3_aa: ASSLGQNQPQH; v_call: TRBV7-3; clone_size: .; cdr3_length: 11
cdr3_aa: ASSLAPQTEAF; v_call: TRBV7-6; clone_size: .; cdr3_length: 11
cdr3_aa: ASSTPFDTQY; v_call: TRBV19; clone_size: .; cdr3_length: 10
cdr3_aa: ASSLSGQGNQPQH; v_call: TRBV4-2; clone_size: .; cdr3_length: 13
cdr3_aa: ASSLGLGGVNEQF; v_call: TRBV27; clone_size: .; cdr3_length: 13
cdr3_aa: ASSPGRGWT; v_call: TRBV18; clone_size: .; cdr3_length: 9
cdr3_aa: ASSLTLENTEAF; v_call: TRBV28; clone_size: .; cdr3_length: 12
cdr3_aa: ASSETGWKWGYT; v_call: TRBV6-5; clone_size: .; cdr3_length: 12
cdr3_aa: ASSQGGSNQPQH; v_call: TRBV28; clone_size: .; cdr3_length: 12
cdr3_aa: ATSTTGQWELF; v_call: TRBV15; clone_size: .; cdr3_length: 11